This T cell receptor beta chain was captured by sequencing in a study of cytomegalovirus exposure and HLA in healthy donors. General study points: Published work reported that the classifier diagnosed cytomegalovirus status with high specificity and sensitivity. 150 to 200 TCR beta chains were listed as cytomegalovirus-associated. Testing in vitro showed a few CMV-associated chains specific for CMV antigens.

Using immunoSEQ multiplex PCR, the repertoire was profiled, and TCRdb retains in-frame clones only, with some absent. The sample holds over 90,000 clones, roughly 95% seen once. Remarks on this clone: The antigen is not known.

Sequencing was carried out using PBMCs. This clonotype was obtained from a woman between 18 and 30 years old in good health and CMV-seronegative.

The CDR3: CASSLYGGEADTQYF. Here the CDR3 DNA reads TGTGCCAGCAGCTTATATGGAGGGGAGGCAGATACGCAGTATTTT. V gene TRBV7-3 combines with J gene TRBJ2-3; D is perhaps TRBD2 (6 bases). This CDR3 is built from 15 residues. CDR1 SGHTA and CDR2 FQGTGA come from the germline V gene. Trimming cost V 2 bases and J 4 bases, with 13 bases left between them.